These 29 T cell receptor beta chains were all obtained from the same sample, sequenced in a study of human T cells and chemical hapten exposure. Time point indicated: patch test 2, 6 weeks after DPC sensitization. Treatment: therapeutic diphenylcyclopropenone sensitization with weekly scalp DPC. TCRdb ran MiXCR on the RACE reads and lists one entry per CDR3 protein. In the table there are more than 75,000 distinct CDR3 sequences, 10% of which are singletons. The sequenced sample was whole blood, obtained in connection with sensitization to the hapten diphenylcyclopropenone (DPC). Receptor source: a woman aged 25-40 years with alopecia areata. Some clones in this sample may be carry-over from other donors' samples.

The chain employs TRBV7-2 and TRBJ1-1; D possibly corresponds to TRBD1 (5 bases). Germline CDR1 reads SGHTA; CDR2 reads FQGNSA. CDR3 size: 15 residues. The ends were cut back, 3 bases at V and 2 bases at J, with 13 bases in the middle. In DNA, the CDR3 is TGTGCCAGCAGCTTTGGAGGGACGGTCAACACTGAAGCTTTCTTT. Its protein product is CASSFGGTVNTEAFF.

This CDR3 reads CASSPQGNSNQPQHF. CDR3 DNA sequence: TGTGCCAGCAGCCCCCAAGGGAATAGCAATCAGCCCCAGCATTTT. The V gene is TRBV7-2, the J gene TRBJ1-5; D is ambiguous. CDR1 SGHTA and CDR2 FQGNSA come from the germline V gene. The CDR3 length is 15 residues. Deletions cut 5 bases from V and 0 bases from J, with 11 bases between.

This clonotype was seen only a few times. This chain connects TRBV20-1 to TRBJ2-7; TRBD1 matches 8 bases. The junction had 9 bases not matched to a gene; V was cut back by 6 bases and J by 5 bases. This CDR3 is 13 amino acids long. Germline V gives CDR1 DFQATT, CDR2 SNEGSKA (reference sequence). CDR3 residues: CSAARQGINEQYF. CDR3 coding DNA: TGCAGTGCCGCCCGACAGGGGATCAACGAGCAGTACTTC.

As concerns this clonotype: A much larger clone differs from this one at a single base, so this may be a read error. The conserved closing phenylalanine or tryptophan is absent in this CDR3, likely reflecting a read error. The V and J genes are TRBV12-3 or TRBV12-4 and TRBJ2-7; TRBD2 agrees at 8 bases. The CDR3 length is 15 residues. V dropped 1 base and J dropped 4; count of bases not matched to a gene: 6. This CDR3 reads CASSLVSSGPYEQYL. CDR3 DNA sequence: TGTGCCAGCAGTTTAGTTTCTAGCGGGCCATACGAGCAGTACCTC.

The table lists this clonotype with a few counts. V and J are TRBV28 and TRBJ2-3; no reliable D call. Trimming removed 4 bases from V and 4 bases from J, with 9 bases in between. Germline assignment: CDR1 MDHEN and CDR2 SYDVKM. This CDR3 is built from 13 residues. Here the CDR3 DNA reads TGTGCCAGCAGTTCATACTCAGCAGATACGCAGTATTTT. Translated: CASSSYSADTQYF. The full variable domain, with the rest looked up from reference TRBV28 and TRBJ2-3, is DVKVTQSSRYLVKRTGEKVFLECVQDMDHENMFWYRQDPGLGLRLIYFSYDVKMKEKGDIPEGYSVSREKKERFSLILESASTNQTSMYLCASSSYSADTQYFGPGTRLTVL.

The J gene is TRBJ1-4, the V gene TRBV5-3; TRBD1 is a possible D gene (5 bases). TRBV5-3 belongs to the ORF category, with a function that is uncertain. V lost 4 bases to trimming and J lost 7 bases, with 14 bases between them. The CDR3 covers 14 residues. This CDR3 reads CARSPGDLSEKLFF. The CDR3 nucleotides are TGTGCCAGAAGCCCGGGGGACCTTTCTGAAAAACTGTTTTTT.

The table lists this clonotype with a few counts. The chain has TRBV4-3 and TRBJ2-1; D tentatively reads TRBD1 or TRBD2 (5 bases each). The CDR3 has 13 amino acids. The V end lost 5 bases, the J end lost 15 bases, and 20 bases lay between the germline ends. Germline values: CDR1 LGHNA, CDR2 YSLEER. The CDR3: CASSSGTTRSTFF. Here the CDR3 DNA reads TGCGCCAGCAGCTCCGGGACCACCAGAAGCACGTTCTTC.

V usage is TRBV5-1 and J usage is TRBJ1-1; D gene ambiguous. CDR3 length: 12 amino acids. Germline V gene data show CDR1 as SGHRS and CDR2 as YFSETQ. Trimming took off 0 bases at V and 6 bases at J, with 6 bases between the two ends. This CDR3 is CASSLDWSEAFF. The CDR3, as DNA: TGCGCCAGCAGCTTGGACTGGTCTGAAGCTTTCTTT.

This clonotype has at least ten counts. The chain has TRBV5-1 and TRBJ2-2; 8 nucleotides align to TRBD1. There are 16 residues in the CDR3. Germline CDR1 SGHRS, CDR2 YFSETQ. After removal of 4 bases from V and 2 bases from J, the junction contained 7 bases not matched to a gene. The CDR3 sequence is CASSPGQGFNTGELFF. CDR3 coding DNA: TGCGCCAGCAGCCCTGGACAGGGATTTAACACCGGGGAGCTGTTTTTT.

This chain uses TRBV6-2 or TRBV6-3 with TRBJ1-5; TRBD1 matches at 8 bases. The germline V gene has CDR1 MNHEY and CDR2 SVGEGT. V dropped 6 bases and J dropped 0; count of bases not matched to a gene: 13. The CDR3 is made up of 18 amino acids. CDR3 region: CASRRTGGIPNSNQPQHF. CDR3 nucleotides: TGTGCCAGCAGACGTACAGGGGGTATACCGAATAGCAATCAGCCCCAGCATTTT.

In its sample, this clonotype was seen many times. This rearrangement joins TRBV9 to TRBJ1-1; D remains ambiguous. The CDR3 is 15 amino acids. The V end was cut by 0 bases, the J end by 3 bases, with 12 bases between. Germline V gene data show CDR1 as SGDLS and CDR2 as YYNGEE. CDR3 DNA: TGTGCCAGCAGCGTAGTTGGCCCCCCGGACACTGAAGCTTTCTTT. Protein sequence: CASSVVGPPDTEAFF.

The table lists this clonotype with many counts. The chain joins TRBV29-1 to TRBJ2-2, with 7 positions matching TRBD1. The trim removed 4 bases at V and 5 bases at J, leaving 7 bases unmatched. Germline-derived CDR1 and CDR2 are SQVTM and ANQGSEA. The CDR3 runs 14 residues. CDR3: CSVGSGTETGELFF. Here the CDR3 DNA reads TGCAGCGTTGGTTCGGGGACAGAGACCGGGGAGCTGTTTTTT.

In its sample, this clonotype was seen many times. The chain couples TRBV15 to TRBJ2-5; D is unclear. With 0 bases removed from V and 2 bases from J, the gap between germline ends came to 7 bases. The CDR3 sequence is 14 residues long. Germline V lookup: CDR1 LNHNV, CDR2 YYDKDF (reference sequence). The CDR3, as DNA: TGTGCCACCAGCAGAGATCGACTGCAAGAGACCCAGTACTTC. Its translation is CATSRDRLQETQYF.

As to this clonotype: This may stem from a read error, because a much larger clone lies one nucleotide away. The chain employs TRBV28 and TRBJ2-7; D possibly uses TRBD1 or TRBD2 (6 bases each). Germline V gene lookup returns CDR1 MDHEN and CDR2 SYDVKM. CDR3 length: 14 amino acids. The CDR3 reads CASTPGGTTYELYF. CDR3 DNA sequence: TGTGCCAGCACCCCCGGGGGCACAACCTACGAGCTGTACTTC. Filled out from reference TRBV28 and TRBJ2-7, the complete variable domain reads DVKVTQSSRYLVKRTGEKVFLECVQDMDHENMFWYRQDPGLGLRLIYFSYDVKMKEKGDIPEGYSVSREKKERFSLILESASTNQTSMYLCASTPGGTTYELYFGPGTRLTVT.

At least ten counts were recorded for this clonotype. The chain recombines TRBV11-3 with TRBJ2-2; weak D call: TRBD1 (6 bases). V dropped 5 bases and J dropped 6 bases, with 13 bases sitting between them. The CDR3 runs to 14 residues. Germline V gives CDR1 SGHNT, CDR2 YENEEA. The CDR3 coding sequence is TGTGCCAGCAGCAAAAACCAGGGGTCCGGGGAGCTGTTTTTT. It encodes CASSKNQGSGELFF.

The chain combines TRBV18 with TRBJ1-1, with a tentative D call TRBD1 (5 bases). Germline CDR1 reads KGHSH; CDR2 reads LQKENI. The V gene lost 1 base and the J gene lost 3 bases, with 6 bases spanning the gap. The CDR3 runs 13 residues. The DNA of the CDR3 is TGTGCCAGCTCACCACGAGGGGACACTGAAGCTTTCTTT. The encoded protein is CASSPRGDTEAFF.

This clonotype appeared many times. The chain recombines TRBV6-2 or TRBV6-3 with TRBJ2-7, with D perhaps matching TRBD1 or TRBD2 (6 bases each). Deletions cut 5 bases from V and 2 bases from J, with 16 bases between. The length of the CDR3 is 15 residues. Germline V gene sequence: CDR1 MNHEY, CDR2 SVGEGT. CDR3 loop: CASSIPRGRTYEQYF. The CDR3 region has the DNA TGTGCCAGCAGTATACCTCGGGGGCGGACCTACGAGCAGTACTTC.

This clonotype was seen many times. The CDR3 region is CASSSSGGQETQYF. The CDR3 coding sequence is TGCGCCAGCAGTTCTAGCGGGGGGCAAGAGACCCAGTACTTC. V and J are TRBV5-1 and TRBJ2-5, with 11 bases identical to TRBD2. V lost 5 bases to trimming and J lost 2 bases; unmatched junction nucleotides: 2. The germline V gene has CDR1 SGHRS and CDR2 YFSETQ. The CDR3 has 14 amino acids. Complete variable domain (other parts from reference TRBV5-1 and TRBJ2-5): KAGVTQTPRYLIKTRGQQVTLSCSPISGHRSVSWYQQTPGQGLQFLFEYFSETQRNKGNFPGRFSGRQFSNSRSEMNVSTLELGDSALYLCASSSSGGQETQYFGPGTRLLVL.

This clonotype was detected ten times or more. CDR3 DNA sequence: TGTGCAAGTCGCTTTCCCGGGCTGGGTAACTATGGCTACACCTTC. Translating gives CASRFPGLGNYGYTF. The gene calls are TRBV12-2 and TRBJ1-2; TRBD1, as called in the table, went unchecked against the DNA. TRBV12-2 is annotated as a pseudogene. The CDR3 runs 15 residues.

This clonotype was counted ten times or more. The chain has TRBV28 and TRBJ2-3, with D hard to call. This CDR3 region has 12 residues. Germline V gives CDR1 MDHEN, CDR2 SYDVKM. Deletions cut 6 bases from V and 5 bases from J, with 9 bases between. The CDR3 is CASRVAQDTQYF. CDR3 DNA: TGTGCCAGCAGGGTAGCCCAAGATACGCAGTATTTT.

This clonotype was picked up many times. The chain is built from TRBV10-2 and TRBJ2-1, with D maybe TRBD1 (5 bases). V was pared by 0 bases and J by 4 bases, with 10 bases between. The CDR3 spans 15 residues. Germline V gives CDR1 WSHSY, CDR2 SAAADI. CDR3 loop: CASSESGSGYNEQFF. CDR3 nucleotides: TGCGCCAGCAGTGAGTCTGGATCAGGGTACAATGAGCAGTTCTTC.

The CDR3 sequence: CSVPGRNTEAFF. The DNA for the CDR3 is TGCAGCGTTCCCGGACGGAACACTGAAGCTTTCTTT. The J gene is TRBJ1-1, the V gene TRBV29-1; unclear D gene. The V end lost 5 bases, the J end lost 1 base, and 8 bases lay between the germline ends. Germline V lookup: CDR1 SQVTM, CDR2 ANQGSEA. CDR3 length: 12 residues. Full variable domain (outside the CDR3, taken from reference TRBV29-1 and TRBJ1-1): SAVISQKPSRDICQRGTSLTIQCQVDSQVTMMFWYRQQPGQSLTLIATANQGSEATYESGFVIDKFPISRPNLTFSTLTVSNMSPEDSSIYLCSVPGRNTEAFFGQGTRLTVV.

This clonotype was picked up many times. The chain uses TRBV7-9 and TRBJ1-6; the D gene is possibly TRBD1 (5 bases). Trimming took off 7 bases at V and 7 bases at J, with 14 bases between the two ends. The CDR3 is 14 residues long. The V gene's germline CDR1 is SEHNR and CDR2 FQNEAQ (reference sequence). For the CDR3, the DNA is TGTGCCAGCACCCTGGGGGGATCGAATTCACCCCTCCACTTT. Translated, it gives CASTLGGSNSPLHF.

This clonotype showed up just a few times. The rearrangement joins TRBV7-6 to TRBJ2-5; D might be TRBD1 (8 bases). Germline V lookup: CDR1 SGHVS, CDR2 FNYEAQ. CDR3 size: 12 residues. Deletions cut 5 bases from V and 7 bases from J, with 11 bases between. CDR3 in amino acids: CASSHRGGTQYF. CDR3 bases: TGTGCCAGCAGCCACAGGGGGGGGACCCAGTACTTC. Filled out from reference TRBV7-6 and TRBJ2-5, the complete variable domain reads GAGVSQSPRYKVTKRGQDVALRCDPISGHVSLYWYRQALGQGPEFLTYFNYEAQQDKSGLPNDRFSAERPEGSISTLTIQRTEQRDSAMYRCASSHRGGTQYFGPGTRLLVL.

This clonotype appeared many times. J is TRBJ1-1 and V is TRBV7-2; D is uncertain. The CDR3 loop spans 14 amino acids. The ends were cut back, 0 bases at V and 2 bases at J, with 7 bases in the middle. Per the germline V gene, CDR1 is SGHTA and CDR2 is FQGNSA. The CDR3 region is CASSLAGRNTEAFF. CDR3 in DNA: TGTGCCAGCAGCTTAGCGGGCAGAAACACTGAAGCTTTCTTT.

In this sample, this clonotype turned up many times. The CDR3 DNA is TGTGCCAGCTTACTAGCGGGGAATGAGCAGTTCTTC. It translates to CASLLAGNEQFF. J is TRBJ2-1 and V is TRBV11-2; TRBD2 agrees at 10 bases. V was pared by 8 bases and J by 7 bases, with 2 bases of the junction left unmatched. The CDR3 has 12 amino acids. Germline V gives CDR1 SGHAT, CDR2 FQNNGV.

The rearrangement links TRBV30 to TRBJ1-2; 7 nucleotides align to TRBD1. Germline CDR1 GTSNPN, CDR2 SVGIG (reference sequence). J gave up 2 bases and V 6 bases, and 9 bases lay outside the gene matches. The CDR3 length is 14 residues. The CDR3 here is CACLAPGQNYGYTF. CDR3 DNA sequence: TGTGCCTGCCTCGCTCCGGGACAGAACTATGGCTACACCTTC.

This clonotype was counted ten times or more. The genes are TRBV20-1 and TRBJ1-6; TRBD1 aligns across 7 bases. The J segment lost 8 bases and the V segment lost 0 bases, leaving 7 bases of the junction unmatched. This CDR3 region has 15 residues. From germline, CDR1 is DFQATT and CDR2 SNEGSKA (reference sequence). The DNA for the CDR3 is TGCAGTGCTAGAGAGATTGGACAGGTCTATTCACCCCTCCACTTT. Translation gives CSAREIGQVYSPLHF.

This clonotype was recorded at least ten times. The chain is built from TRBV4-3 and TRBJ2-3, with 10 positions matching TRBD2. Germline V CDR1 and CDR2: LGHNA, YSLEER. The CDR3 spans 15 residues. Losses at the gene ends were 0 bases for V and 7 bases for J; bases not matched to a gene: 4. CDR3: CASSQEAGGRNTQYF. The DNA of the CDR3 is TGCGCCAGCAGCCAAGAAGCGGGGGGGCGAAATACGCAGTATTTT.